One sample yielded the 3 T cell receptor beta chains listed below, sequenced in a study of blood T cell repertoires in COVID-19 (dated by TCRdb to the early 2020s). Library preparation was by the immunoSEQ multiplex PCR assay. TCRdb mirrors the immuneACCESS table, restricted to in-frame sequences. Some clones are absent from its copies; in checked studies, under half trace to an unresolved V gene, and the reason for the others is unknown. The sample table shows 200,000 to 250,000 clones, and 83% are seen once. The top ten clonotypes cover roughly 5.5% of the sample. Input material: peripheral blood. These receptors all come from a human donor in a cohort sampled during active COVID-19.

This clone appeared a few times. The chain employs TRBV7-2 and TRBJ2-1; 9 bases match TRBD1. The CDR3 is made up of 17 amino acids. In germline, CDR1 is SGHTA, CDR2 FQGNSA. J gave up 7 bases and V 1 base, and 11 bases lay outside the gene matches. The CDR3 DNA reads as TGTGCCAGCAGCTTAGGCCCCTACAGGGGGCGTGGGAATGAGCAGTTCTTC. It codes for CASSLGPYRGRGNEQFF.

The gene calls are TRBV15 and TRBJ2-1; D ambiguous. V was cut by 1 base and J by 3 bases, with 13 bases left in between. CDR3 length: 16 residues. Germline V gene data show CDR1 as LNHNV and CDR2 as YYDKDF (reference sequence). The CDR3 DNA sequence: TGTGCCACCAGCAGAGTCGAAGTGGGCCTCTACAATGAGCAGTTCTTC. It codes for CATSRVEVGLYNEQFF. The whole variable domain, remainder taken from reference TRBV15 and TRBJ2-1, is DAMVIQNPRYQVTQFGKPVTLSCSQTLNHNVMYWYQQKSSQAPKLLFHYYDKDFNNEADTPDNFQSRRPNTSFCFLDIRSPGLGDTAMYLCATSRVEVGLYNEQFFGPGTRLTVL.

The genes are TRBV10-3 and TRBJ1-2; D is perhaps TRBD1 (5 bases). The CDR3 extends over 15 amino acids. V dropped 5 bases and J dropped 0 bases, with 13 bases sitting between them. CDR1 is ENHRY and CDR2 is SYGVKD in the germline V gene. Written as DNA, the CDR3 is TGTGCCATCAGTCCTCAAGGGGATACTAACTATGGCTACACCTTC. Translating gives CAISPQGDTNYGYTF.